These 22 T cell receptor beta chains came from one sample sequenced in a study of T cell responses to AZD1222 COVID-19 vaccine. The data were produced by immunoSEQ multiplex PCR, yet TCRdb's version contains in-frame clones alone and is incomplete. The repertoire holds around 84,000 clones, with around nine tenths as singletons. This sample comprised peripheral blood, obtained on day 0 of MenACWY control vaccination. These receptors originate from an adult in good health.

This clone was found a few times. The chain links TRBV19 to TRBJ2-7, with 10 bases aligning to TRBD1. V lost 8 bases, J lost 7 bases, and 14 bases stayed unmatched. The CDR3 is 15 residues long. Germline values: CDR1 LNHDA, CDR2 SQIVND (reference sequence). CDR3 nucleotides: TGTGCCAGTCGCTATCGGGGACAGGGGACTTGGGAGCAGTACTTC. This translates into CASRYRGQGTWEQYF.

The gene calls are TRBV4-2 and TRBJ2-7; the D gene is possibly TRBD2 (6 bases). CDR1 and CDR2 from the germline V gene are LGHNA and YNFKEQ. The CDR3 covers 16 residues. V was trimmed by 4 bases and J by 4 bases, leaving 20 bases between them. The CDR3 here is CASSPLGGSKFYEQYF. The CDR3, as DNA: TGTGCCAGCAGCCCACTTGGGGGGAGTAAATTTTACGAGCAGTACTTC.

The gene calls are TRBV5-1 and TRBJ2-3; no definite D call. The germline gives CDR1 SGHRS, CDR2 YFSETQ. Trimming left V 0 bases short and J 0 bases short, with 8 bases between. The CDR3 length is 15 residues. The CDR3 DNA sequence: TGCGCCAGCAGCTTGGGGATTACTAGCACAGATACGCAGTATTTT. Encoded protein: CASSLGITSTDTQYF.

Points on this clone: Other DNA sequences in this sample translate to the same CDR3. V and J are TRBV6-5 and TRBJ1-2; TRBD1 is a possible D gene (6 bases). The CDR3 runs 15 residues. Trimming stripped 7 bases from V and 4 bases from J, with 19 bases between. Germline V gene sequence: CDR1 MNHEY, CDR2 SVGAGI. The CDR3 DNA reads as TGTGCCAGCACTCCGAGGGGGGGCCTGGGCTATGGCTACACCTTC. This sequence encodes CASTPRGGLGYGYTF.

The chain has TRBV30 and TRBJ1-1; D is undetermined. CDR1 GTSNPN and CDR2 SVGIG come from the germline V gene (reference sequence). V shed 3 bases and J shed 5 bases, with 7 bases lying between them. The CDR3 runs 11 residues. The CDR3 reads CAWSSGTEAFF. Here the CDR3 DNA reads TGTGCCTGGAGCTCGGGAACTGAAGCTTTCTTT.

V and J are TRBV4-2 and TRBJ1-4; TRBD1 aligns across 7 bases. CDR3 length equals 15 residues. The ends lost 4 bases at V and 4 bases at J; junction bases unmatched: 6. CDR1 is LGHNA and CDR2 is YNFKEQ in the germline V gene. DNA for the CDR3: TGTGCCAGCAGCCCTCCGACAGGGATTAATGAAAAACTGTTTTTT. Translating it yields CASSPPTGINEKLFF.

The gene calls are TRBV7-9 and TRBJ1-5; D uncertain. V dropped 1 base and J dropped 9 bases, with 13 bases sitting between them. Germline CDR1 and CDR2: SEHNR and FQNEAQ (reference sequence). The CDR3 runs 14 residues. DNA of the CDR3: TGTGCCAGCAGCTTAGGTGGTACTCCAGCGCCCCAGCATTTT. Residues: CASSLGGTPAPQHF. The variable domain in full, completed from reference TRBV7-9 and TRBJ1-5, reads DTGVSQNPRHKITKRGQNVTFRCDPISEHNRLYWYRQTLGQGPEFLTYFQNEAQLEKSRLLSDRFSAERPKGSFSTLEIQRTEQGDSAMYLCASSLGGTPAPQHFGDGTRLSIL.

The chain combines TRBV5-1 with TRBJ2-1; no reliable D call. Per the germline V gene, CDR1 is SGHRS and CDR2 is YFSETQ. There are 13 residues in the CDR3. Trimming pared 3 bases from V and 3 bases from J, leaving 7 bases between. CDR3 protein: CASSSVGYNEQFF. CDR3 in DNA: TGCGCCAGCAGCTCGGTGGGCTACAATGAGCAGTTCTTC.

This rearrangement joins TRBV11-3 to TRBJ1-2, with 8 bases aligning to TRBD1. In germline, CDR1 is SGHNT, CDR2 YENEEA. CDR3 length: 17 residues. Germline trimming cut 2 bases from V and 6 bases from J; bases unmatched to any gene: 14. DNA of the CDR3: TGTGCCAGCAGCTTATGGGGGAACAGGGGGGATAAGGATGGCTACACCTTC. It is translated as CASSLWGNRGDKDGYTF.

This chain connects TRBV6-1 to TRBJ2-3; 8 bases line up with TRBD1. Germline CDR1 reads MNHNS; CDR2 reads SASEGT. With V trimmed by 4 bases and J by 3 bases, 9 bases remained unmatched. The CDR3 is 16 residues long. In nucleotides, the CDR3 is TGTGCCAGCAGTGGTCGACAGGGGTTTGGGACAGATACGCAGTATTTT. Protein: CASSGRQGFGTDTQYF.

This rearrangement joins TRBV19 to TRBJ1-1; possibly TRBD1 for D (6 bases). Germline V lookup: CDR1 LNHDA, CDR2 SQIVND (reference sequence). The germline V and J ends were trimmed by 10 bases and 0 bases, with 12 bases remaining between them. CDR3 length: 13 amino acids. CDR3 sequence (DNA): TGTGCCACCGCCGGGACATTGAACACTGAAGCTTTCTTT. This codes for CATAGTLNTEAFF.

The V gene is TRBV5-5, the J gene TRBJ1-5; TRBD1 matches at 8 bases. Germline-derived CDR1 and CDR2 are SGHKS and YYEKEE (reference sequence). Trimming at V came to 4 bases and at J to 6 bases, leaving 9 bases not matched to a gene. The CDR3 is 15 residues long. CDR3 protein: CASSPGQGIPQPQHF. Written as DNA, the CDR3 is TGTGCCAGCAGCCCAGGACAGGGTATACCTCAGCCCCAGCATTTT.

For this clone: Other DNA sequences in the sample encode the same CDR3. V and J are TRBV9 and TRBJ2-5, with D possibly TRBD2 on 5 matching bases. The CDR3 contains 13 residues. V lost 0 bases to trimming and J lost 3 bases, with 6 bases between them. CDR1 is SGDLS, CDR2 YYNGEE, per germline. In nucleotides, the CDR3 is TGTGCCAGCAGCGTAGCGCGGGAAGAGACCCAGTACTTC. As protein: CASSVAREETQYF. Based on the CDR3 plus reference TRBV9 and TRBJ2-5, the full variable domain is DSGVTQTPKHLITATGQRVTLRCSPRSGDLSVYWYQQSLDQGLQFLIQYYNGEERAKGNILERFSAQQFPDLHSELNLSSLELGDSALYFCASSVAREETQYFGPGTRLLVL.

This rearrangement joins TRBV2 to TRBJ1-4; D is perhaps TRBD1 (5 bases). This CDR3 is built from 15 residues. V lost 5 bases, J lost 12 bases, and 22 bases lay in between. Germline-derived CDR1 and CDR2 are SNHLY and FYNNEI. The CDR3 region is CASSRDGHSIVELFF. In DNA, the CDR3 is TGTGCCAGCAGTCGGGACGGCCATTCTATTGTGGAACTGTTTTTT.

This clone was recorded a few times. The chain links TRBV9 to TRBJ1-1, with D possibly being TRBD1 (5 bases). Germline V CDR1 and CDR2: SGDLS, YYNGEE. This CDR3 contains 15 residues. V lost 0 bases and J 1 base, leaving 10 bases between the germline ends. The CDR3 spells CASSVGGGTNTEAFF. CDR3 in DNA: TGTGCCAGCAGCGTAGGTGGGGGTACGAACACTGAAGCTTTCTTT.

This clone appeared a single time. This rearrangement joins TRBV5-1 to TRBJ2-3; 10 bases are a match to TRBD1. J lost 5 bases, V lost 0 bases, and 3 bases had no gene match. Germline CDR1 and CDR2: SGHRS and YFSETQ. This CDR3 contains 15 residues. The CDR3 region has the DNA TGCGCCAGCAGCTTGGTGGGACAGGGGATAGATACGCAGTATTTT. It specifies CASSLVGQGIDTQYF. The full variable domain, its missing parts supplied by reference TRBV5-1 and TRBJ2-3, is KAGVTQTPRYLIKTRGQQVTLSCSPISGHRSVSWYQQTPGQGLQFLFEYFSETQRNKGNFPGRFSGRQFSNSRSEMNVSTLELGDSALYLCASSLVGQGIDTQYFGPGTRLTVL.

The chain combines TRBV19 with TRBJ1-1; 11 bases map to TRBD1. The length of the CDR3 is 16 residues. Germline assignment: CDR1 LNHDA and CDR2 SQIVND (reference sequence). The trim removed 6 bases at V and 4 bases at J, leaving 10 bases unmatched. CDR3 sequence: CASRDPGQGGITEAFF. For the CDR3, the DNA is TGTGCCAGTAGGGACCCGGGACAGGGGGGGATCACTGAAGCTTTCTTT.

V is TRBV12-3 or TRBV12-4 and J is TRBJ1-1; unclear D gene. The CDR3 is made up of 13 amino acids. Trimming stripped 0 bases from V and 6 bases from J, with 8 bases between. The DNA of the CDR3 is TGTGCCAGCAGTTTAGCGTTGGGGTCTGAAGCTTTCTTT. As protein: CASSLALGSEAFF.

A single count supports this clone. The CDR3 loop is CASSISGLNTGELFF. Written as DNA, the CDR3 is TGTGCCAGTAGTATTAGCGGACTGAACACCGGGGAGCTGTTTTTT. The chain combines TRBV19 with TRBJ2-2; maybe TRBD2 (6 bases). There are 15 residues in the CDR3. V gave up 3 bases and J gave up 1 base, with 9 bases separating them. Germline-derived CDR1 and CDR2 are LNHDA and SQIVND (reference sequence).

The sample holds a few counts of this clone. The chain has TRBV4-3 and TRBJ2-3; 7 bases line up with TRBD2. Germline-derived CDR1 and CDR2 are LGHNA and YSLEER. The CDR3 runs 13 residues. Trimming removed 0 bases from V and 10 bases from J; junction bases left unmatched: 4. The CDR3 bases are TGCGCCAGCAGCCAAGATGCAGGGAGGGCGCAGTATTTT. As protein: CASSQDAGRAQYF.

The rearrangement links TRBV3-1 (or the pseudogene TRBV3-2) to TRBJ1-3; 8 positions agree with TRBD1. CDR1 is LGHDT and CDR2 is YNNKEL in the germline V gene (reference sequence). The CDR3 has 15 amino acids. With V trimmed by 3 bases and J by 7 bases, 8 bases remained unmatched. DNA for the CDR3: TGTGCCAGCAGCCACGGAGACAGGGGAAGGAACACCATATATTTT. Protein product: CASSHGDRGRNTIYF.

The CDR3: CASSSTGGRTQHF. CDR3 nucleotide sequence: TGTGCCAGCAGCTCCACAGGGGGAAGGACCCAGCATTTT. The rearrangement links TRBV5-5 to TRBJ1-5; 8 nucleotides align to TRBD1. Germline V gives CDR1 SGHKS, CDR2 YYEKEE (reference sequence). This CDR3 spans 13 amino acids. J gave up 11 bases and V 3 bases, and 7 bases lay outside the gene matches.